This TCR beta chain comes out of a study of sequential checkpoint blockade in melanoma. Study as a whole: Arm A got nivolumab then ipilimumab; arm B the reverse, 1:1. Each arm's sequence ended with maintenance nivolumab.

The method was immunoSEQ multiplex PCR; TCRdb's version includes in-frame clones alone and lacks a portion of them. The sample carries some 9,400 clones, 60% to 80% recorded once. Trimming removed 5 bases from V and 2 bases from J; junction bases left unmatched: 4. Per the germline V gene, CDR1 is MNHEY and CDR2 is SVGAGI. The CDR3 loop spans 14 amino acids. Described treatment: randomized to nivolumab then ipilimumab (arm A) or the reverse (arm B). No patient had prior DNA-damaging chemotherapy. PBMC sorting kept live CD3+CD8+ cells without CD19 or CD56. Here the sequenced sample was CD8+ T cells sorted from blood (inferred from file names), taken from a patient given nivolumab and ipilimumab in sequence. The rearrangement uses TRBV6-5 and TRBJ2-7; 9 bases match TRBD1. The sequence was collected from a human donor with melanoma. CDR3 coding DNA: TGTGCCAGCAGTCAAGGGACAGGGCCCTACGAGCAGTACTTC. Translated, it gives CASSQGTGPYEQYF.